This TCR beta chain stems from a study of T cell responses to AZD1222 COVID-19 vaccine (dated by TCRdb to the early 2020s). For the wider study: Because spike-specific TCR depth and breadth did not differ between the two schedules, AZD1222 recipients who got a second dose at roughly 4 weeks were pooled with those who got a second dose at roughly 12 weeks. Trial participants were enrolled into age subgroups of 18-55, 56-69 and 70-plus years, which contained approximately 150, 28 and 58 TCR-sequenced participants, respectively. A total of around 240 trial participants underwent TCR sequencing, of whom 207 had received two doses of AZD1222 and some 25 had received two doses of the MenACWY control vaccine. Results and caveats for the whole study, not just this receptor: In the small 56-69-year group, the increase in depth fell short of significance, most likely because of low power. Because no samples from the day 14 peak response were available, repertoires could be characterized only after the peak T cell response. Nearly half of unique spike-specific TCRs reportedly recognized epitopes outside regions mutated in the B.1.351 and B.1.1.7 variants. Conclusions about previously exposed vaccinees are limited because only five or six AZD1222 recipients were SARS-CoV-2 seropositive at baseline. The whole spike protein was spanned by vaccine-associated CD4 TCRs, and dominant responses were seen in regions 160-218 and 743-854. After two AZD1222 doses, spike-specific TCR breadth and depth were significantly higher than at day 0 and than in MenACWY recipients. Most participants were white British and females outnumbered males, and the authors suggested that clonal diversity may have been underestimated.

The CDR3 regions of human TCRbeta chains were analyzed by immunosequencing. The authors processed their data as follows. TCRs in the repertoires were matched against a reference library of SARS-CoV-2-specific TCRs that had been generated with the MIRA antigen-specificity platform. Breadth was defined as the fraction of unique TCRs that were SARS-CoV-2-associated, and depth was defined as the fraction of total T cells that were SARS-CoV-2-associated. Each spike-specific TCR was assigned to its reactive spike region and to a CD4 or CD8 class using the MIRA data. Log10-transformed breadth and depth values were compared by one-way ANOVA with Sidak's multiple comparisons tests. Not all clones reach the TCRdb copy of this immuneACCESS table, which keeps in-frame sequences only. Checked studies attribute under half of the gap to unresolved V genes and leave the rest unexplained. V and J calls and clone size are those listed in that table; D and trimming were worked out from the DNA. In this sample the table shows roughly 120,000 clones, roughly 88% of which occur a single time. Roughly a sixth of the sample belongs to the ten largest clones.

Of note for this clone: Its specific antigen is unknown. The input lacks base qualities; no much larger clone sits a single base away.

The time point label, read with the paper, signifies: baseline before first vaccination. Vaccinee samples came from UK trials COV001 and COV002, including a single-blind randomized controlled phase 2/3 trial of AZD1222 (ChAdOx1 nCoV-19) in healthy adults. For TCRbeta chain sequencing, PBMC samples from trial participants were taken at day 0 and at day 28 after the second dose. The germline V gene specifies SGHTS as CDR1 and YDEGEE as CDR2. The CDR3 numbers 17 residues from cysteine through phenylalanine. This entry keeps only the CDR3 DNA: 51 bases, framed from base 1. Ends trimmed: V by 2 bases, J by 2 bases; bases unmatched to a gene: 10.

The sequence is built from TRBV5-8 and TRBJ2-3, with 8 middle bases fitting TRBD2. Sequenced material: peripheral blood, taken on day 0 of AZD1222 vaccination. This sequence originates from an adult in good health. In nucleotides, the sequence is TGTGCCAGCAGCTTAGGTTTAGCGGGGCGGATCACAGATACGCAGTATTTT. Its protein is CASSLGLAGRITDTQYF.